These 23 T cell receptor beta chains were all obtained from the same sample, sequenced in a study of CD4 T cells in relation to SARS-CoV-2 and coronaviruses. Before the COVID-19 pandemic, during about 2011-2018, CD4+ T cells were taken from unexposed donors. After 10 to 11 days of culture, CD4+ T cells were isolated. Clones were sequenced by immunoSEQ multiplex PCR, and TCRdb holds only the in-frame ones, with some missing. The sample yields roughly 21,000 clones, around four fifths seen once. No antigens are known for them. Sequences were obtained from CD4+ T cells from PBMCs, cultured in vitro. These receptors came from a human donor in good health.

The V and J genes are TRBV6-5 and TRBJ1-1; 7 positions agree with TRBD1. Losses at the gene ends were 6 bases for V and 5 bases for J; bases not matched to a gene: 9. The CDR3 is 14 residues long. The germline V gene encodes CDR1 MNHEY and CDR2 SVGAGI. In DNA, the CDR3 is TGTGCCAGCAGAGGCGGAGGGGGCTTAACTGAAGCTTTCTTT. This encodes CASRGGGGLTEAFF.

J is TRBJ1-4 and V is TRBV30; D is unclear. Germline CDR1 and CDR2: GTSNPN and SVGIG (reference sequence). The V end was cut by 0 bases, the J end by 7 bases, with 3 bases between. This CDR3 comprises 11 residues. The CDR3 DNA is TGTGCCTGGAGTGTATTTGAAAAACTGTTTTTT. Its translation: CAWSVFEKLFF.

This clone was observed a handful of times. CDR3 sequence reads: CASSKRKGGVIRVGSEQFF. DNA for the CDR3: TGTGCCAGTAGCAAAAGAAAAGGCGGGGTCATCAGGGTTGGAAGTGAGCAGTTCTTC. The chain recombines TRBV19 with TRBJ2-1; TRBD2 might be the D (6 bases). V was shortened by 6 bases and J by 9 bases, with 33 bases between the two germline ends. This CDR3 spans 19 amino acids. Germline V lookup: CDR1 LNHDA, CDR2 SQIVND (reference sequence).

The V and J genes are TRBV11-2 and TRBJ2-3; D gene unclear. Trimming took 4 bases from V and 7 from J, leaving 9 bases between them. Germline V CDR1 and CDR2: SGHAT, FQNNGV. The CDR3 has 12 amino acids. This CDR3 reads CASSWPPNTQYF. In DNA, the CDR3 is TGTGCCAGCAGCTGGCCACCAAATACGCAGTATTTT.

The chain combines TRBV7-9 with TRBJ1-1; 7 positions agree with TRBD1. The V gene end was trimmed by 5 bases and the J gene end by 2 bases; junction bases not matched to a gene: 14. Germline V gene lookup returns CDR1 SEHNR and CDR2 FQNEAQ (reference sequence). This CDR3 comprises 17 residues. CDR3 region: CASSHRQGLGINTEAFF. CDR3 coding DNA: TGTGCCAGCAGCCACAGACAGGGTCTGGGGATAAACACTGAAGCTTTCTTT.

This clone was seen just once. The V gene is TRBV24-1, the J gene TRBJ2-4; the D gene is possibly TRBD1 (6 bases). Germline CDR1 is KGHDR and CDR2 is SFDVKD. Trimming cost V 3 bases and J 6 bases, with 14 bases left between them. The CDR3 totals 15 residues. This CDR3 is CATSDGRQVGNIQYF. The CDR3 DNA reads as TGTGCCACCAGTGATGGGCGACAGGTGGGAAACATTCAGTACTTC.

V usage is TRBV9 and J usage is TRBJ2-2, with a weak D call TRBD1 (6 bases). In germline, CDR1 is SGDLS, CDR2 YYNGEE. V dropped 4 bases and J dropped 0 bases, with 13 bases sitting between them. The CDR3 spans 16 residues. The CDR3 here is CASSQRTASNTGELFF. CDR3 DNA sequence: TGTGCCAGCAGCCAAAGGACAGCGTCGAACACCGGGGAGCTGTTTTTT.

The chain carries TRBV9 and TRBJ2-5; the match to TRBD2 covers 12 bases. Germline V gene data show CDR1 as SGDLS and CDR2 as YYNGEE. With 3 bases clipped from V and 5 bases from J, the junction kept 2 bases outside the gene matches. The CDR3 is made up of 14 amino acids. This CDR3 reads CASSASGRVETQYF. The CDR3 DNA is TGTGCCAGCAGCGCTAGCGGGAGGGTGGAGACCCAGTACTTC. Supplemented by reference TRBV9 and TRBJ2-5, the full variable domain reads DSGVTQTPKHLITATGQRVTLRCSPRSGDLSVYWYQQSLDQGLQFLIQYYNGEERAKGNILERFSAQQFPDLHSELNLSSLELGDSALYFCASSASGRVETQYFGPGTRLLVL.

The chain joins TRBV6-1 to TRBJ1-4; D not resolved. The V gene lost 1 base and the J gene lost 10 bases, with 7 bases spanning the gap. The CDR3 is 12 residues long. CDR1 MNHNS and CDR2 SASEGT come from the germline V gene. In nucleotides, the CDR3 is TGTGCCAGCAGTGAAGTATGGGCAAAACTGTTTTTT. The encoded protein is CASSEVWAKLFF.

This chain uses TRBV18 with TRBJ1-1; weak D call: TRBD1 (5 bases). Trimming pared 3 bases from V and 0 bases from J, leaving 11 bases between. The CDR3 loop spans 15 amino acids. Germline V gene sequence: CDR1 KGHSH, CDR2 LQKENI. The CDR3 bases are TGTGCCAGCTCACCGGACATGGAGTTGAACACTGAAGCTTTCTTT. Its protein is CASSPDMELNTEAFF.

The chain recombines TRBV19 with TRBJ2-5, with D maybe TRBD2 (6 bases). Germline V lookup: CDR1 LNHDA, CDR2 SQIVND (reference sequence). The CDR3 covers 15 residues. Trimming took off 2 bases at V and 3 bases at J, with 13 bases between the two ends. CDR3 loop: CASSILSSGEETQYF. DNA of the CDR3: TGTGCCAGTAGTATACTTAGTTCGGGAGAAGAGACCCAGTACTTC.

The gene calls are TRBV24-1 and TRBJ1-2; D gene uncertain. The CDR3 runs to 12 residues. The germline V gene has CDR1 KGHDR and CDR2 SFDVKD. Trimming pared 5 bases from V and 2 bases from J, leaving 5 bases between. The CDR3 reads CATSAENYGYTF. The CDR3 DNA reads as TGTGCCACCAGTGCGGAGAACTATGGCTACACCTTC.

V is TRBV9 and J is TRBJ2-5; D remains unclear. Trimming took 2 bases from V and 1 from J, leaving 6 bases between them. The CDR3 consists of 13 residues. CDR1 SGDLS and CDR2 YYNGEE come from the germline V gene. CDR3 region: CASSVSPQETQYF. CDR3 DNA sequence: TGTGCCAGCAGCGTTTCACCCCAAGAGACCCAGTACTTC.

This clone was observed a few times. This sequence joins TRBV6-6 and TRBJ2-7; 9 bases match TRBD2. There are 14 residues in the CDR3. In germline, CDR1 is MNHNY, CDR2 SVGAGI (reference sequence). With 5 bases clipped from V and 6 bases from J, the junction kept 8 bases outside the gene matches. The CDR3 DNA is TGTGCCAGCAGTGCCCGGACTAGCGTAACCGAGCAGTACTTC. This encodes CASSARTSVTEQYF.

The CDR3 loop is CASSLSVPGGRPSAQFF. The CDR3 DNA sequence: TGCGCCAGCAGCTTGTCGGTCCCAGGGGGGAGACCTAGTGCGCAGTTCTTC. This chain connects TRBV5-1 to TRBJ2-1; D perhaps matches TRBD1 (7 bases). From germline, CDR1 is SGHRS and CDR2 YFSETQ. V was clipped by 1 base and J by 12 bases, with 26 bases between them. The CDR3 loop spans 17 amino acids. The entire variable domain, with the rest obtained from reference TRBV5-1 and TRBJ2-1, is as follows: KAGVTQTPRYLIKTRGQQVTLSCSPISGHRSVSWYQQTPGQGLQFLFEYFSETQRNKGNFPGRFSGRQFSNSRSEMNVSTLELGDSALYLCASSLSVPGGRPSAQFFGPGTRLTVL.

This clone was found once. This chain uses TRBV11-3 with TRBJ2-7; D may be TRBD1 or TRBD2 (5 bases each). The CDR3 sequence is 17 residues long. Between the trimmed V and J ends, which lost 5 bases and 4 bases, there was a span of 24 bases. CDR1 is SGHNT, CDR2 YENEEA, per germline. CDR3 DNA: TGTGCCAGCAGCGGTAACCGGGCCCGGGACGGAAGGTACGAGCAGTACTTC. Amino acids: CASSGNRARDGRYEQYF.

V gene TRBV24-1 combines with J gene TRBJ2-5; 8 bases align to TRBD2. With V trimmed by 3 bases and J by 2 bases, 4 bases remained unmatched. This CDR3 comprises 15 residues. In germline, CDR1 is KGHDR, CDR2 SFDVKD. This CDR3 is CATSDPLAGQETQYF. The CDR3 nucleotides read TGTGCCACCAGTGATCCGCTAGCGGGTCAAGAGACCCAGTACTTC.

J is TRBJ2-5 and V is TRBV28; the D gene is possibly TRBD2 (6 bases). The germline CDR1 and CDR2 sequences are MDHEN and SYDVKM. The CDR3 sequence is 13 residues long. V lost 6 bases and J 0 bases, leaving 8 bases between the germline ends. The CDR3 bases are TGTGCCAGCAGGGCGGGGAACCAAGAGACCCAGTACTTC. Its translation: CASRAGNQETQYF. The full variable domain, rest sourced from reference TRBV28 and TRBJ2-5, is DVKVTQSSRYLVKRTGEKVFLECVQDMDHENMFWYRQDPGLGLRLIYFSYDVKMKEKGDIPEGYSVSREKKERFSLILESASTNQTSMYLCASRAGNQETQYFGPGTRLLVL.

CDR3 coding DNA: TGTGCCAGCAGCCCCGCCGGAAGGAGCTTTTACACAGATACGCAGTATTTT. This translates into CASSPAGRSFYTDTQYF. The chain has TRBV9 and TRBJ2-3; no reliable D call. The germline gives CDR1 SGDLS, CDR2 YYNGEE. The CDR3 has 17 residues. Trimming took 4 bases from V and 2 from J, leaving 20 bases between them.

The J gene is TRBJ1-1, the V gene TRBV6-2 or TRBV6-3, with D perhaps TRBD1 (5 bases). Germline V gene sequence: CDR1 MNHEY, CDR2 SVGEGT. V was shortened by 2 bases and J by 4 bases, with 11 bases between the two germline ends. This CDR3 contains 14 residues. The CDR3 reads CASSYMQGITEAFF. As DNA, the CDR3 is TGTGCCAGCAGTTACATGCAGGGCATCACTGAAGCTTTCTTT.

This chain links TRBV5-6 with TRBJ2-7; tentative D call: TRBD2 (6 bases). V lost 0 bases, J lost 3 bases, and 13 bases lay in between. Germline CDR1 and CDR2: SGHDT and YYEEEE. The CDR3 totals 15 residues. This chain's CDR3 is CASSLVVAARYEQYF. The DNA of the CDR3 is TGTGCCAGCAGCTTGGTGGTAGCGGCTCGCTACGAGCAGTACTTC.

In this sample, this clone turned up a few times. The J gene is TRBJ1-2, the V gene TRBV5-1; 7 nucleotides align to TRBD1. V was clipped by 0 bases and J by 2 bases; unmatched bases: 1. This CDR3 is 14 amino acids long. Germline V gene sequence: CDR1 SGHRS, CDR2 YFSETQ. The CDR3 DNA reads TGCGCCAGCAGCTTGGGACAGGGCAACTATGGCTACACCTTC. It codes for CASSLGQGNYGYTF.

V usage is TRBV3-1 (or the pseudogene TRBV3-2) and J usage is TRBJ2-3; D is uncertain. With 4 bases removed from V and 1 base from J, the gap between germline ends came to 18 bases. There are 17 residues in the CDR3. Germline CDR1 is LGHDT and CDR2 is YNNKEL (reference sequence). CDR3 in DNA: TGTGCCAGCAGCCCCCGTTTGAGCTCCACCGGCACAGATACGCAGTATTTT. Its translation: CASSPRLSSTGTDTQYF.